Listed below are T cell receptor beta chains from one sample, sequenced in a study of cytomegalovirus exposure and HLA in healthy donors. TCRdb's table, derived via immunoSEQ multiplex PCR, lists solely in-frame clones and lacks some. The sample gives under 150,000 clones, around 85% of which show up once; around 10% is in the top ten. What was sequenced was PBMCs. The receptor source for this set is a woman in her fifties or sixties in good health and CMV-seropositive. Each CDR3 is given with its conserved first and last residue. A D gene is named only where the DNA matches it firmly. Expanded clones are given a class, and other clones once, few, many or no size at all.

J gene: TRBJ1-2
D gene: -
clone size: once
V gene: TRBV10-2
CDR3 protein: CASSVAGDYGYTF
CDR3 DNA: TGCGCCAGCAGTGTGGCCGGGGACTATGGCTACACCTTC

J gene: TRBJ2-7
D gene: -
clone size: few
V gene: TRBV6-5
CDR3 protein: CASKDSSSEQYF
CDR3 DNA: TGTGCCAGCAAGGACAGCTCGTCCGAGCAGTACTTC

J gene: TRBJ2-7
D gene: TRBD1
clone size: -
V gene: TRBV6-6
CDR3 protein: CASSYGQGTYEQYF
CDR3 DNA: TGTGCCAGCAGTTATGGACAGGGGACCTACGAGCAGTACTTC

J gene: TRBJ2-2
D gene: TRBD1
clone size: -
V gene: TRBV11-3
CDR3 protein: CASSLRTGEGGELFF
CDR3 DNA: TGTGCCAGCAGCCTCAGGACAGGGGAGGGCGGGGAGCTGTTTTTT

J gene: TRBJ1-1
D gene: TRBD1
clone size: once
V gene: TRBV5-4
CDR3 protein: CASSLNTGVGTEAFF
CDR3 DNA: TGTGCCAGCAGCCTAAACACAGGGGTTGGCACTGAAGCTTTCTTT

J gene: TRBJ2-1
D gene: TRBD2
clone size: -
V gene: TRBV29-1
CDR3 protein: CSVAGTSGGAGNEQFF
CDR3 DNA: TGCAGCGTCGCCGGGACTAGCGGGGGGGCGGGGAATGAGCAGTTCTTC

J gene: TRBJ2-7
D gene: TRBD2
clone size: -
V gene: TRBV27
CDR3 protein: CASSLSRTSGVGTYEQYF
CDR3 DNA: TGTGCCAGCAGTTTATCCCGGACTAGCGGGGTAGGGACCTACGAGCAGTACTTC

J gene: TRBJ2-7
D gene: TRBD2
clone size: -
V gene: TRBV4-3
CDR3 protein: CASSQLAGGKYEQYF
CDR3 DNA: TGCGCCAGCAGCCAACTAGCGGGGGGAAAGTACGAGCAGTACTTC

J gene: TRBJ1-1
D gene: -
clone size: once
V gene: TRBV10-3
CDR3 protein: CAIRQSEMLNEAFF
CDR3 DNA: TGTGCCATCAGGCAGTCCGAAATGTTAAATGAAGCTTTCTTT

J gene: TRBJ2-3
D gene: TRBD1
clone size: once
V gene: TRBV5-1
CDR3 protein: CASNDGQGFTDTQYF
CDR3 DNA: TGCGCCAGCAACGATGGACAGGGATTCACAGATACGCAGTATTTT

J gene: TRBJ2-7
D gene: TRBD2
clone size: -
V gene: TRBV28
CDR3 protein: CASRLTPGLAAEQYF
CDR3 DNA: TGTGCCAGCCGCCTAACCCCCGGACTAGCCGCCGAGCAGTACTTC

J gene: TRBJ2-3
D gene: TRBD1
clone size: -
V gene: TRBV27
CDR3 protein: CASSPLDRVGTDTQYF
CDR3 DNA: TGTGCCAGCAGTCCCCTGGACAGGGTGGGCACAGATACGCAGTATTTT

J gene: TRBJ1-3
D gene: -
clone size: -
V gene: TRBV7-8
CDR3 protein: CASSLRSRRGNTIYF
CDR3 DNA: TGTGCCAGCAGCTTACGGAGCCGCCGGGGAAACACCATATATTTT

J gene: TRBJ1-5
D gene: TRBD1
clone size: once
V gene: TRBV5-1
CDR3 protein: CASSLGTGGSNQPQHF
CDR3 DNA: TGCGCCAGCAGCTTGGGGACAGGGGGAAGCAATCAGCCCCAGCATTTT

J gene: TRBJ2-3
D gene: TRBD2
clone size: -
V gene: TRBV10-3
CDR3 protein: CAISGLAGVTDTQYF
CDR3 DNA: TGTGCCATCAGCGGACTAGCGGGGGTCACAGATACGCAGTATTTT

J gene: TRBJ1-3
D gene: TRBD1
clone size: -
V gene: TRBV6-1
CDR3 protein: CASSESRGLGNTIYF
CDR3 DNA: TGTGCCAGCAGTGAATCAAGGGGGCTCGGAAACACCATATATTTT

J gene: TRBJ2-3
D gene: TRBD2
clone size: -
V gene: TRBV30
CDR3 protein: CAWVTGLAGATDTQYF
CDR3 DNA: TGTGCCTGGGTGACTGGGCTAGCGGGGGCCACAGATACGCAGTATTTT